The 10 T cell receptor beta chains below were found in one sample sequenced in a study of blood T cells in healthy people across ages. Alongside a J-beta primer mix, a sample-barcoded 5' primer served in a second PCR lasting about 7 to 12 cycles. TCRdb ran MiXCR on the 5' RACE reads and lists one entry per CDR3 protein. Among some 760,000 distinct CDR3 sequences listed, around 25% were seen once. The same sample was also studied in work on T cells of mothers and their children.

Sequenced sample: blood. The receptors shown here come from a boy under 18 in good health.

This sequence joins TRBV20-1 and TRBJ1-2; D ambiguous. Deletions cut 7 bases from V and 6 bases from J, with 6 bases between. CDR3 length: 9 amino acids. CDR1 and CDR2 from the germline V gene are DFQATT and SNEGSKA (reference sequence). In nucleotides, the CDR3 is TGCAGTGACGAGGATGGCTACACCTTC. Amino acids: CSDEDGYTF.

The V and J genes are TRBV9 and TRBJ2-2; 8 nucleotides align to TRBD2. The CDR3 spans 15 residues. After removal of 4 bases from V and 6 bases from J, the junction contained 8 bases not matched to a gene. CDR1 SGDLS and CDR2 YYNGEE come from the germline V gene. The CDR3 spells CASSPGLDRAGELFF. The CDR3 DNA reads as TGTGCCAGCAGCCCGGGACTAGATAGGGCCGGGGAGCTGTTTTTT.

This clonotype occurred once. This CDR3 fails to terminate in the conserved phenylalanine or tryptophan, so it likely reflects a read error. The chain is built from TRBV20-1 and TRBJ2-7, with 8 bases lining up with TRBD2. This CDR3 region has 14 residues. In germline, CDR1 is DFQATT, CDR2 SNEGSKA (reference sequence). J lost 2 bases, V lost 3 bases, and 6 bases had no gene match. In DNA form, the CDR3 reads TGCAGTGCTAGCGGTGCGGGAGGCCCCTACGAGCAGTACCTC. Protein product: CSASGAGGPYEQYL.

The V gene is TRBV29-1, the J gene TRBJ1-4; 11 nucleotides align to TRBD1. Germline trimming cut 0 bases from V and 7 bases from J; bases unmatched to any gene: 10. The CDR3 is made up of 17 amino acids. Germline-derived CDR1 and CDR2 are SQVTM and ANQGSEA. The CDR3 is CSVEDTGQGAVGEKLFF. The CDR3 bases are TGCAGCGTTGAAGATACCGGACAGGGGGCGGTAGGTGAAAAACTGTTTTTT. The full variable domain, its missing parts supplied by reference TRBV29-1 and TRBJ1-4, is SAVISQKPSRDICQRGTSLTIQCQVDSQVTMMFWYRQQPGQSLTLIATANQGSEATYESGFVIDKFPISRPNLTFSTLTVSNMSPEDSSIYLCSVEDTGQGAVGEKLFFGSGTQLSVL.

The V and J genes are TRBV7-2 and TRBJ1-5; 7 bases align to TRBD1. V was pared by 4 bases and J by 7 bases, with 7 bases of the junction left unmatched. The CDR3 runs to 14 residues. The germline CDR1 and CDR2 sequences are SGHTA and FQGNSA. The CDR3 DNA sequence: TGTGCCAGCAGCTCTTCCACAGGGGCCCAGCCCCAGCATTTT. The encoded protein is CASSSSTGAQPQHF.

The chain has TRBV5-6 and TRBJ2-1, with D tentatively TRBD1 (6 bases). Germline loops: CDR1 SGHDT, CDR2 YYEEEE. The CDR3 is 16 amino acids. Trimming removed 4 bases from V and 2 bases from J, with 16 bases in between. CDR3 in DNA: TGTGCCAGCAGCGCCGATCAGGGGACCACCTACAATGAGCAGTTCTTC. Protein: CASSADQGTTYNEQFF.

The J gene is TRBJ2-1, the V gene TRBV18; 9 bases line up with TRBD1. Germline V gives CDR1 KGHSH, CDR2 LQKENI. Germline trimming cut 2 bases from V and 0 bases from J; bases unmatched to any gene: 8. CDR3 length: 18 residues. The CDR3 sequence: CASSPEGQGLSSYNEQFF. For the CDR3, the DNA is TGTGCCAGCTCACCAGAAGGACAGGGGTTAAGCTCCTACAATGAGCAGTTCTTC.

V and J are TRBV7-9 and TRBJ1-6; D gene ambiguous. CDR1 SEHNR and CDR2 FQNEAQ come from the germline V gene (reference sequence). This CDR3 spans 13 amino acids. V was pared by 4 bases and J by 8 bases, with 9 bases between. Here the CDR3 DNA reads TGTGCCAGCAGCTCGATGTCGGATTCACCCCTCCACTTT. Protein product: CASSSMSDSPLHF.

This chain links TRBV25-1 with TRBJ2-5; D ambiguous. The J call may not be correct, given that the DNA end is closer to TRBJ2-1. Germline V CDR1 and CDR2: MGHDK, SYGVNS. The length of the CDR3 is 13 residues. The CDR3: CASSPHSYNEQFF. The CDR3 DNA is TGTGCCAGCAGTCCTCACAGCTACAATGAGCAGTTCTTC.

The chain has TRBV18 and TRBJ2-1, with D unclear. CDR1 and CDR2 (germline): KGHSH, LQKENI. CDR3 length equals 13 residues. Trimming took off 8 bases at V and 1 base at J, with 9 bases between the two ends. The CDR3 region is CASQLNSYNEQFF. CDR3 nucleotides: TGTGCCAGCCAATTGAATTCCTACAATGAGCAGTTCTTC.